This T cell receptor (beta chain) stems from a study of CD8 T cells in ankylosing spondylitis. The study's findings and limits: Characteristic, it appeared, of ankylosing spondylitis blood was a TCR beta motif of fewer than 10 highly homologous variants. Both synovial fluid and blood in reactive arthritis had previously been reported to carry some motif variants. Reportedly, matched ankylosing spondylitis synovial fluid was significantly enriched for disease-linked clones.

On this clonotype itself: What it binds is not known.

TCRdb redid the calling of the 5' RACE reads with MiXCR, one entry per CDR3 protein. There are roughly 120,000 distinct CDR3 sequences in the sample; approximately 14% occur only once, and approximately 3% lies in the top ten. The sample consisted of blood, either unsorted or a sorted T cell fraction (not recorded which). The TCR was taken from a female donor with ankylosing spondylitis or in good health (not recorded which).

CDR3 DNA: TGTGCCAGTCGGACAGGGGGCGCTCTTGGGGCCAACGTCCTGACTTTC. Amino acids: CASRTGGALGANVLTF. The chain is built from TRBV6-5 and TRBJ2-6, with 11 bases lining up with TRBD1. The CDR3 runs 16 residues. Germline values: CDR1 MNHEY, CDR2 SVGAGI. V trimming: 9 bases; J trimming: 3 bases; junction bases outside the gene matches: 7.